These 7 T cell receptor beta chains were sequenced from one sample in a study of blood T cell repertoires in COVID-19. Using immunoSEQ multiplex PCR, the repertoire was profiled, and TCRdb retains in-frame clones only, with some absent. The table has under 150,000 clones, 79% seen once; the top ten hold 3% to 4.5%. Sequencing was done on a sample of peripheral blood. Source of these receptors: a woman of 80 years or more with acute or convalescent COVID-19.

Here the CDR3 reads CASSLGISGTSEQYF. DNA of the CDR3: TGTGCCAGCAGCTTAGGGATTAGCGGGACGTCCGAGCAGTACTTC. This rearrangement joins TRBV7-2 to TRBJ2-7; the match to TRBD2 covers 8 bases. Germline-derived CDR1 and CDR2 are SGHTA and FQGNSA. The ends lost 1 base at V and 6 bases at J; junction bases unmatched: 8. There are 15 residues in the CDR3.

In this sample, this clone turned up a few times. J is TRBJ1-5 and V is TRBV19, with D unresolved. V was trimmed by 3 bases and J by 0 bases, leaving 24 bases between them. The germline gives CDR1 LNHDA, CDR2 SQIVND (reference sequence). This CDR3 is built from 20 residues. The CDR3 reads CASSISLSFGAAYSNQPQHF. Written as DNA, the CDR3 is TGTGCCAGTAGTATCTCTCTTTCCTTTGGAGCGGCTTATAGCAATCAGCCCCAGCATTTT.

V is TRBV5-4 and J is TRBJ2-2; the match to TRBD2 covers 11 bases. The CDR3 loop spans 16 amino acids. V lost 0 bases and J lost 7; bases outside the gene matches: 5. CDR1 and CDR2 (germline): SGHNT, YYREEE (reference sequence). The CDR3 is CASSLATSGRGGELFF. The CDR3 nucleotides read TGTGCCAGCAGCTTGGCCACTAGCGGGAGAGGCGGGGAGCTGTTTTTT.

The chain couples TRBV2 to TRBJ2-1, with 10 bases identical to TRBD2. Germline values: CDR1 SNHLY, CDR2 FYNNEI. V shed 4 bases and J 15 bases; nucleotides not matched to a gene: 6. The CDR3 covers 12 residues. The CDR3 reads CASSGLAGVAFF. DNA for the CDR3: TGTGCCAGCAGTGGGCTAGCGGGAGTAGCGTTCTTC.

This chain connects TRBV6-4 to TRBJ1-5, with D possibly matching TRBD1 (5 bases). The V end was cut by 6 bases, the J end by 6 bases, with 12 bases between. CDR3 length equals 13 residues. Germline V CDR1 and CDR2: MRHNA, SNTAGT. In DNA form, the CDR3 reads TGTGCCAGCAGCAGGGAAATCCGTCAGCCCCAGCATTTT. Its translation is CASSREIRQPQHF.

The chain carries TRBV27 and TRBJ1-6; D remains unclear. The length of the CDR3 is 16 residues. The V and J ends lost 3 bases and 9 bases respectively, with 18 bases between them. Germline V gene sequence: CDR1 MNHEY, CDR2 SMNVEV (reference sequence). Written as DNA, the CDR3 is TGTGCCAGCAGTTTGTATCCGGGGATTTCAGGTTCACCCCTCCACTTT. As protein: CASSLYPGISGSPLHF.

This rearrangement joins TRBV7-2 to TRBJ1-6; D might be TRBD1 (6 bases). V lost 5 bases, J lost 6 bases, and 17 bases lay in between. Germline V CDR1 and CDR2: SGHTA, FQGNSA. CDR3 length: 16 residues. The CDR3 DNA is TGTGCCAGCAGCAACGAAGACAGGTGGAGTAATTCACCCCTCCACTTT. Amino acids: CASSNEDRWSNSPLHF.